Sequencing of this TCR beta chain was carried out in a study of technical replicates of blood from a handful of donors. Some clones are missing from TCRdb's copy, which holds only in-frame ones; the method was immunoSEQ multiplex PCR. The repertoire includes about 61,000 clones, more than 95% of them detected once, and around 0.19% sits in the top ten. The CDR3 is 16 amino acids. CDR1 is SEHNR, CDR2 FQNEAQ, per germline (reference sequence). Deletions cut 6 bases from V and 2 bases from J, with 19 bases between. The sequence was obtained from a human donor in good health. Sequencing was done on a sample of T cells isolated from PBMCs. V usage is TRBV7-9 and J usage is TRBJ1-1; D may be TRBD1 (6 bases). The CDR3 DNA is TGTGCCAGCAGGGGGAAACCGGGGACAAAAAACACTGAAGCTTTCTTT. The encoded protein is CASRGKPGTKNTEAFF.